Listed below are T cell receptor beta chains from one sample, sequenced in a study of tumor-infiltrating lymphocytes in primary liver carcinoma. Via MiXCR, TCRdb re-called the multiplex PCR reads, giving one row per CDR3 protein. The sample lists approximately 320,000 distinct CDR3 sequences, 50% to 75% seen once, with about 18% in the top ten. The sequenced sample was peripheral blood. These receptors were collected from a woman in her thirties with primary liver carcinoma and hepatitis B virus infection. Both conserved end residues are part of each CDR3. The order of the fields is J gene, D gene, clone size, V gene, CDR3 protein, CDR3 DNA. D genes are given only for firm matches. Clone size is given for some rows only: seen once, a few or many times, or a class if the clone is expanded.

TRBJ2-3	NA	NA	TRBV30	CAGALGRQGSRTDTQYF	TGTGCCGGAGCCCTGGGCCGCCAGGGTAGCCGCACAGATACGCAGTATTTT
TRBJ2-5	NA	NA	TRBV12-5	CASGRAPLGTQYF	TGTGCTAGTGGCCGAGCCCCGTTGGGGACCCAGTACTTC
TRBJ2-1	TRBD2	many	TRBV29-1	CSVVGTSLHSEQFF	TGCAGCGTTGTTGGGACTAGTCTCCACAGTGAGCAGTTCTTC
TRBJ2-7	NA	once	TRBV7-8	CANSLRPGFYEQYF	TGTGCCAACAGCTTACGTCCGGGGTTCTACGAGCAGTACTTC
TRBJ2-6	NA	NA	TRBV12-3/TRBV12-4	CASQGGTVISGANVLTF	TGTGCCAGCCAGGGCGGGACTGTAATCTCTGGGGCCAACGTCCTGACTTTC
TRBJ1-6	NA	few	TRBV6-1	CASNPERLPYNSPLHF	TGTGCCAGCAACCCCGAACGACTGCCGTATAATTCACCCCTCCACTTT
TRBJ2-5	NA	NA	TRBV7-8	CASSLGGSRRVFQETQYF	TGTGCCAGCAGCTTAGGTGGCAGCCGCAGGGTTTTCCAAGAGACCCAGTACTTC
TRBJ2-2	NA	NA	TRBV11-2	CASSSSGRIYTGELFF	TGTGCCAGCAGCTCGTCTGGCAGGATTTACACCGGGGAGCTGTTTTTT
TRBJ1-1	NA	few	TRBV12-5	CASGFAGNYLMNTEAFF	TGTGCTAGTGGTTTCGCTGGGAACTACTTAATGAACACTGAAGCTTTCTTT
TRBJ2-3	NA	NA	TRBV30	CAWSCSGPTDTQYF	TGTGCCTGGAGTTGTAGCGGTCCCACAGATACGCAGTATTTT
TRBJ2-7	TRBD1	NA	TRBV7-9	CASSLAPGTGYEQYF	TGTGCCAGCAGCTTGGCACCCGGGACAGGCTACGAGCAGTACTTC
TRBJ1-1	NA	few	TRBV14	CASLVGTEAFF	TGTGCCAGCTTGGTCGGCACTGAAGCTTTCTTT
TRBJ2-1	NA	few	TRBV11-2	CASSLNRHSPQFF	TGTGCCAGCAGCTTGAACAGGCACAGCCCTCAGTTCTTC
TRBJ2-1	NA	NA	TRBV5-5	CASSETVPEQFF	TGTGCCAGCAGCGAGACAGTCCCCGAGCAGTTCTTC
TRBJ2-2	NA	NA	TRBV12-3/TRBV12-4	CASSRFTGELFF	TGTGCCAGCAGTAGATTCACCGGGGAGCTGTTTTTT
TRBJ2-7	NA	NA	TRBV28	CASSGQGGRPEQYF	TGTGCCAGCAGTGGTCAGGGGGGGCGTCCCGAGCAGTACTTC
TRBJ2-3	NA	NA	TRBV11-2	CASCFRAASTDTQYF	TGTGCCAGCTGCTTCCGAGCGGCCAGCACAGATACGCAGTATTTT
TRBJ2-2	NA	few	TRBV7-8	CASSLRDAGELFF	TGTGCCAGCAGCTTGAGGGATGCCGGGGAGCTGTTTTTT
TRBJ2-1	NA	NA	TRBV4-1	CASSKGYTGDHVIVF	TGCGCCAGCAGCAAAGGGTACACAGGAGACCACGTTATAGTCTTC
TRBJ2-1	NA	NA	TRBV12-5	CASGPGAVSLNEQFF	TGTGCTAGTGGCCCGGGGGCGGTAAGTTTGAATGAGCAGTTCTTC
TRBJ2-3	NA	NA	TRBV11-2	CANSKQPSTDTQYF	TGTGCCAACAGCAAACAGCCTAGCACAGATACGCAGTATTTT
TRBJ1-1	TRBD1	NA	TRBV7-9	CASNTREGAVAFF	TGTGCCAGCAATACAAGGGAGGGGGCGGTAGCTTTCTTT
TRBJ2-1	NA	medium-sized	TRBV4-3	CASSQERSSEQFF	TGCGCCAGCAGCCAAGAGAGGTCCAGTGAGCAGTTCTTC
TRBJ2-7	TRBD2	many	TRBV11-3	CASSPRTSGATYEQYF	TGTGCCAGCAGCCCCCGAACTAGCGGGGCTACCTACGAGCAGTACTTC
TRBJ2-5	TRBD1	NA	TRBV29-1	CIVETGVRETQYF	TGCATCGTTGAAACAGGGGTCAGAGAGACCCAGTACTTC
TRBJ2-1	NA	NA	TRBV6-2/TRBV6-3	CVSRGSGAHNEQFF	TGTGTCAGCAGAGGCTCGGGAGCGCACAATGAGCAGTTCTTC
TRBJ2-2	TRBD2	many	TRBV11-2	CASSTPGLPNTGELFF	TGTGCCAGCAGCACCCCGGGACTACCTAACACCGGGGAGCTGTTTTTT
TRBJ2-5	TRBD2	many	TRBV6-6	CASTLAGQETQYF	TGTGCCAGCACCCTAGCGGGGCAAGAGACCCAGTACTTC
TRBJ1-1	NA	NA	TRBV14	CASSQDPFGGLLETFF	TGTGCCAGCAGCCAAGATCCCTTTGGAGGGCTCCTTGAAACTTTCTTT
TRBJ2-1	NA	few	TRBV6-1	CASSGLKADPYNEQFF	TGTGCCAGCAGCGGTCTAAAAGCGGACCCCTACAATGAGCAGTTCTTC
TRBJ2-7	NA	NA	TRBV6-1	CASSDWRDYEQYF	TGTGCCAGCAGTGATTGGAGGGACTACGAGCAGTACTTC
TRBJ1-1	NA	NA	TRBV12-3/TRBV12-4	CASSVKATTEAFF	TGTGCCAGCAGCGTAAAGGCTACCACTGAAGCTTTCTTT
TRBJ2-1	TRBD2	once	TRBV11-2	CVSSLGASGRAYEQFF	TGTGTCAGCAGCTTAGGGGCTAGCGGGAGGGCTTATGAGCAGTTCTTC
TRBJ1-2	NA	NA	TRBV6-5	CVSSYSGSGDDGYTF	TGTGTCAGCAGTTACTCGGGGTCGGGGGATGATGGCTACACCTTC
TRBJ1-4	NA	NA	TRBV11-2	CASGSVRGQRGKLFF	TGTGCCAGCGGCTCGGTCCGCGGACAGAGAGGAAAACTGTTTTTT
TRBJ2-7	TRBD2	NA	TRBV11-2	CTSSLGSGTRWNEQYF	TGTACCAGCAGCTTAGGATCTGGGACTAGGTGGAACGAGCAGTACTTC
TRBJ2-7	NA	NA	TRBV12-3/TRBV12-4	CASSFAPGNEQYF	TGTGCCAGCAGTTTTGCCCCCGGCAACGAGCAGTACTTC
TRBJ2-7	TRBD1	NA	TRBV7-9	CASSKQNRGPCDEQYF	TGTGCCAGCAGCAAACAAAACAGGGGACCTTGTGACGAGCAGTACTTC
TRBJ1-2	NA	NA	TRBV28	CASSLNQNYGYTF	TGTGCCAGCAGTTTAAACCAGAACTATGGCTACACCTTC
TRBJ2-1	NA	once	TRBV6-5	CASSRNRDMVRNQQFF	TGTGCCAGCAGTAGGAACCGGGACATGGTTCGGAATCAGCAGTTCTTC
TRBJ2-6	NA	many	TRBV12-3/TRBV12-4	CASSFSGFGANVLTF	TGTGCCAGCAGTTTTTCCGGCTTTGGGGCCAACGTCCTGACTTTC
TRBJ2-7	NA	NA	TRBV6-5	CVSSYGRGGSYEQYF	TGTGTCAGCAGTTACGGTCGCGGAGGCTCCTACGAGCAGTACTTC
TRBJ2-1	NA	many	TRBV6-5	CASQNRGDEQFF	TGTGCCAGCCAAAACCGGGGAGATGAGCAGTTCTTC
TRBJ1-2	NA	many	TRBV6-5	CASSQTSYGYTF	TGTGCCAGCAGTCAGACGAGCTATGGCTACACCTTC
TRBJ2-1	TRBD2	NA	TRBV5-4	CASSFRREGNEQFF	TGTGCCAGCAGCTTTCGCAGGGAGGGCAATGAGCAGTTCTTC